This T cell receptor (beta chain) was obtained from a study of beta chain features in type 1 diabetes listed by TCRdb under 2018. For context, the study as a whole: Patients and healthy donors did not differ in mean age, gender distribution, total cell number or subset yield. A total of just under 110,000,000 sorted cells were examined across all samples, and RNA yield correlated strongly with the number of cells per subset. In the study, TCRB repertoires of sorted circulating CD4+ T cell subsets from recently diagnosed type 1 diabetes patients were compared with those of matched healthy donors. Regulatory and stem cell-like memory subsets were isolated from only 8 patients and roughly eight healthy donors, whereas naive and central memory subsets came from all 30 or so donors.

A single peripheral blood draw of approximately 120 mL on average was collected from each donor into heparinised tubes. A BD FACSAria II was used to sort naive, central memory, regulatory and stem cell-like memory CD4+ T cells with a panel that included CD45RO, CCR7, CD25, CD127, CD95 and CD27. Every sorted population had a purity above 95%. PBMCs were isolated right away by Lymphoprep density gradient centrifugation and were stained directly, without culture. Samples were stained and sorted in pairs, with one healthy donor and one patient per experiment, so that batch effects were minimized. Of note for this clone: The antigen it recognizes is unknown. Per-base qualities were not stored, and no clone one base away is much larger.

The paper's findings and limits, for the study overall: Because cDNA was sequenced instead of genomic DNA, activated cells with high expression could be over-represented, although the groups did not differ in activation or CD3 levels. HLA sub-analyses involved small numbers of individuals, so any influence of HLA type on TCRB rearrangement remained unresolved. In all four CD4+ subsets, TCRB CDR3 length was moderately but significantly shorter in type 1 diabetes patients. PCR may preferentially amplify shorter templates, but because patient and control samples were amplified and corrected together, any resulting skew would affect both groups equally. Naive, central memory and regulatory TCRB repertoires appeared to be more alike among patients than among healthy donors. At VDJ recombination sites, patients with type 1 diabetes made fewer insertions and deleted more nucleotides, a pattern implying thymic rearrangement abnormalities.

All of the isolated RNA was reverse transcribed with the High Capacity cDNA Reverse Transcription Kit, so expressed TCRB transcripts were sequenced. Naive, central memory and regulatory T cell samples underwent deep immunoSEQ sequencing, averaging about 3.57 million total reads per sample. Sorted cells were lysed in RLT buffer and RNA was extracted with DNase-treated RNeasy Micro or Mini kits, depending on cell number. Each cell subset was processed separately to prevent cross-contamination, with patient and healthy donor samples processed together. The immunoSEQ multiplex PCR was used to amplify TCRB sequences from cDNA, generating 87-bp fragments that spanned the CDR3 region. The amplicons were sequenced using the Illumina HiSeq platform. The paper's data handling went like this. Synthetic template baselines were used to correct PCR bias computationally, reads within Hamming distance 2 were collapsed together, and singletons that could not be merged were discarded. Reads were aligned against IMGT so that V, D and J genes, CDR3 length and insertions or deletions at six rearrangement sites could be assigned. Within each subset, clonotype counts were normalized to sorted cell number, after which true diversity and Gini coefficients were computed with the tcR R package. The overlap coefficient, calculated on TCRB nucleotide sequences, was used to quantify repertoire sharing. Out-of-frame TCRB sequences from naive cells were analyzed as a proxy for the pre-selection repertoire. This immuneACCESS table, as held by TCRdb, lists in-frame sequences with V and J called but not all clones. Of the missing ones, under half trace to an unresolved V gene in checked studies; the others have no known cause. From that table come the V and J calls and clone size; the DNA was used to work out D and trimming. In this sample the table shows about half a million clones, 11% of which occur a single time. The top ten constitute 0.045% to 0.06% of the sample.

The germline ends are 13 bases apart after V is trimmed by 8 bases and J by 5 bases. The germline V gene encodes CDR1 SQVTM and CDR2 ANQGSEA. The CDR3 starts with the cysteine, ends with the phenylalanine, and has 12 residues. The only DNA kept is the CDR3, 36 bases in frame from the first base. The chain is made from TRBV29-1 and TRBJ2-1; TRBD1 is perhaps the D gene, given 5 matching bases. This receptor was taken from a woman under 30 in good health. The specimen sequenced was naive CD4+ T cells from blood. The cell subset or site label for this specimen denotes: true naive CD4+ T cells. The base sequence is TGCAGCCCTATGTGGGGCCACAATGAGCAGTTCTTC. Translation gives CSPMWGHNEQFF.